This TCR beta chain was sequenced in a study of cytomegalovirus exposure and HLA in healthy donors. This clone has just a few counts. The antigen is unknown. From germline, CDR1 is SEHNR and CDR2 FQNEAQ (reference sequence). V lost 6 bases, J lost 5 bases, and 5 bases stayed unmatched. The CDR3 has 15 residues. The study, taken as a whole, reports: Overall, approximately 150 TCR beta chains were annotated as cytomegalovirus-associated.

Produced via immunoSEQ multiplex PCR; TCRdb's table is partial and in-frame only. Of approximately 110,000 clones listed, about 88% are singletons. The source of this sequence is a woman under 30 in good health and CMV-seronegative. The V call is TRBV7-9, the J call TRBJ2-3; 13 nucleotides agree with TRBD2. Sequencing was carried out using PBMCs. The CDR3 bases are TGTGCCAGCAGGCTCGGGACTAGCGGGGAAGATACGCAGTATTTT. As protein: CASRLGTSGEDTQYF. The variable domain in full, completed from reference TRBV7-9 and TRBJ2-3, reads DTGVSQNPRHKITKRGQNVTFRCDPISEHNRLYWYRQTLGQGPEFLTYFQNEAQLEKSRLLSDRFSAERPKGSFSTLEIQRTEQGDSAMYLCASRLGTSGEDTQYFGPGTRLTVL.